This T cell receptor (beta chain) came from a study of shared clonotypes between healthy human individuals. The data were produced by immunoSEQ multiplex PCR, yet TCRdb's version contains in-frame clones alone and is incomplete. The table includes over a million clones, around 78% detected once. CDR3 length: 16 residues. The germline gives CDR1 SGHTA, CDR2 FQGTGA. Trimming pared 1 base from V and 2 bases from J, leaving 13 bases between. Sequenced sample: memory CD4+ T cells from PBMCs. The sample's subset: CD45RA-negative fraction. The chain has TRBV7-3 and TRBJ2-3, with D maybe TRBD2 (7 bases). The receptor's source is a young man in good health. Some clones in this sample may be carry-over from other donors' samples. The CDR3 protein is CASSLNGGGNTDTQYF. The CDR3, as DNA: TGTGCCAGCAGCTTAAACGGCGGGGGCAACACAGATACGCAGTATTTT.